This T cell receptor (beta chain) was captured in a study of T cell repertoires in cytomegalovirus infection. Turning to the study itself: Evidence of both CMV infection and a matching HLA type came from public TCR beta signatures.

Germline V gives CDR1 ENHRY, CDR2 SYGVKD. This CDR3 comprises 13 residues. Between the trimmed V and J ends, which lost 2 bases and 6 bases, there was a span of 8 bases. TCRdb ran MiXCR on the reads and lists one entry per CDR3 protein. The table lists 510,000 or so distinct CDR3 sequences, more than 25% of them singletons. This clonotype was detected once. The antigen remains undetermined. Study conclusions and caveats: Cumulative public TCR beta family frequency identified carriers of CMV plus the relevant HLA. Clonotype analysis showed dominance of the ex vivo response by HLA-C-restricted CMV-specific TCR beta clonotypes.

V usage is TRBV10-3 and J usage is TRBJ2-1; D unresolved. The sample consisted of PBMCs. The source is a human donor in good health (CMV status not recorded). Some clones in this sample may be carry-over from other donors' samples. The CDR3 loop reads CAISERSSNEQFF. In DNA, the CDR3 is TGTGCCATCAGTGAGAGGAGCAGCAATGAGCAGTTCTTC.